This T cell receptor (beta chain) was documented in a study of blood T cell repertoires in COVID-19. The table came from immunoSEQ multiplex PCR; TCRdb's copy has only in-frame clones and leaves some out. The table has approximately 300,000 clones, 85% to 95% seen once. This CDR3 is built from 16 residues. CDR1 is SGHRS, CDR2 YFSETQ, per germline. V lost 2 bases, J lost 7 bases, and 9 bases stayed unmatched. The sequenced sample was PBMCs or T cells enriched from blood (not recorded which). The receptor's source is a woman aged 25-40 years who had been exposed to COVID-19. The gene calls are TRBV5-1 and TRBJ1-6; 7 bases are a match to TRBD1. In nucleotides, the CDR3 is TGCGCCAGCAGCTTATACAGGGGAGCCTCAAATTCACCCCTCCACTTT. Its protein is CASSLYRGASNSPLHF. Full variable domain (missing parts from reference TRBV5-1 and TRBJ1-6): KAGVTQTPRYLIKTRGQQVTLSCSPISGHRSVSWYQQTPGQGLQFLFEYFSETQRNKGNFPGRFSGRQFSNSRSEMNVSTLELGDSALYLCASSLYRGASNSPLHFGNGTRLTVT.